The source of this TCR beta chain is a study of beta chain features in type 1 diabetes (dated 2018 in TCRdb). About the full investigation: No differences in mean age, gender distribution, total cell number or subset yield were found between patients and healthy donors. In the study, recently diagnosed type 1 diabetes patients and matched healthy donors were compared on the TCRB repertoires of their sorted circulating CD4+ T cell subsets. Naive and central memory subsets were obtained from all 28 donors, but regulatory and stem cell-like memory subsets were isolated from only 8 patients and about 8 healthy donors. A total of 90 million to 130 million sorted cells were examined across all samples, and a strong correlation was observed between cell number per subset and RNA yield.

The research as a whole found: Because cDNA was sequenced instead of genomic DNA, activated cells with high expression could be over-represented, although the groups did not differ in activation or CD3 levels. At VDJ recombination sites, patients with type 1 diabetes made fewer insertions and deleted more nucleotides, a pattern implying thymic rearrangement abnormalities. Because small numbers of individuals were included in the HLA sub-analyses, any influence of HLA type on TCRB rearrangement was left unresolved. A moderate but significant shortening of TCRB CDR3 length was observed in type 1 diabetes patients in all four CD4+ subsets. Naive, central memory and regulatory TCRB repertoires appeared more similar among patients than among healthy donors. PCR might favor shorter templates, but patient and control samples were amplified and corrected together, so any skew would affect both groups equally.

At the junction V is shortened by 2 bases and J by 3 bases; bases outside the gene matches: 3. The germline V gene supplies CDR1 SGHVS and CDR2 FNYEAQ. The CDR3 spans 15 residues, from the cysteine through the phenylalanine. Just the 45-base CDR3 DNA is kept, in frame starting at base 1. Each donor gave one peripheral blood draw, averaging roughly 120 mL, which was collected into heparinised tubes. Using a panel that included CD45RO, CCR7, CD25, CD127, CD95 and CD27, naive, central memory, regulatory and stem cell-like memory CD4+ T cells were sorted on a BD FACSAria II. Purity was above 98% for every sorted population. Right away, PBMCs were isolated by Lymphoprep density gradient centrifugation and were stained directly, with no culture step. Samples were stained and sorted in pairs, with one healthy donor and one patient per experiment, so that batch effects were minimized. The table lists this clone with many counts. Its antigen has not been determined. No clone much larger than this one lies a single base away; base qualities are absent.

The entire isolated RNA was reverse transcribed using the High Capacity cDNA Reverse Transcription Kit, and thus expressed TCRB transcripts were sequenced. Deep immunoSEQ sequencing was performed on naive, central memory and regulatory T cell samples, with an average of around 3.5 million total reads per sample. Sorted cells were lysed in RLT buffer and RNA was extracted with DNase-treated RNeasy Micro or Mini kits, depending on cell number. To prevent cross-contamination, every cell subset was processed on its own, while patient and healthy donor samples were processed together. The immunoSEQ multiplex PCR was used to amplify TCRB sequences from cDNA, yielding 87-bp fragments that span the CDR3 region. The amplicons were sequenced using the Illumina HiSeq platform. The authors processed their data as follows. PCR bias was computationally corrected using synthetic template baselines, reads within Hamming distance 2 were collapsed, and singletons that could not be merged were discarded. Reads were aligned against IMGT to assign V, D and J genes, CDR3 length and insertions or deletions at six rearrangement sites. Within each subset, clonotype counts were normalized to the number of sorted cells before true diversity and Gini coefficients were calculated with the tcR R package. The overlap coefficient, calculated on TCRB nucleotide sequences, was used to quantify repertoire sharing. In its TCRdb copy, this immuneACCESS table keeps in-frame sequences only and misses some clones. Where compared with another copy, unresolved V genes explain less than half of these, and the others have no known cause. That table gives V, J and clone size, and the DNA gave D and trimming. In all, the sample holds about 240,000 clones, and 25% to 30% of those were seen once. 4% of the sample goes to the ten largest clones.

The source of this sequence is a man aged 30-40 years in good health. The sequenced sample consisted of central memory CD4+ T cells from blood. Recombination connected TRBV7-6 to TRBJ2-3, and TRBD1 aligns with 9 junction nucleotides. The nucleotide sequence reads TGTGCCAGCAGCTTAAGGACAGGGGCGACAGATACGCAGTATTTT. This translates into CASSLRTGATDTQYF.